One sample yielded the 26 T cell receptor beta chains listed below, sequenced in a study of T and B cells in COVID-19 patients. From blood, roughly 220-550 ng of genomic DNA served as TRB template. Multiplex PCR with BIOMED2 TRB-A/B primer pools amplified TRB rearrangements. TCRdb itself ran the multiplex PCR reads through MiXCR, one entry per CDR3 protein. The data show under 20,000 distinct CDR3 sequences, under 35% seen once. The source material was blood. The receptors originated from a human donor who had recovered from COVID-19.

J is TRBJ2-7 and V is TRBV6-2 or TRBV6-3; D perhaps matches TRBD2 (6 bases). Germline lookup yields CDR1 MNHEY and CDR2 SVGEGT. The V gene lost 5 bases and the J gene lost 0 bases, with 14 bases spanning the gap. This CDR3 is built from 15 residues. CDR3 loop: CASSGGAGFSYEQYF. CDR3 sequence (DNA): TGTGCCAGCAGTGGAGGGGCGGGATTCTCCTACGAGCAGTACTTC.

The chain employs TRBV7-6 and TRBJ2-3; tentatively, D is TRBD1 (6 bases). The germline V gene encodes CDR1 SGHVS and CDR2 FNYEAQ. V was cut by 2 bases and J by 5 bases, with 17 bases left in between. CDR3 length: 16 residues. In DNA, the CDR3 is TGTGCCAGCAGCTTATCCCCCCACAGGGATGGAGATACGCAGTATTTT. Its translation: CASSLSPHRDGDTQYF. The entire variable domain, with the rest obtained from reference TRBV7-6 and TRBJ2-3, is as follows: GAGVSQSPRYKVTKRGQDVALRCDPISGHVSLYWYRQALGQGPEFLTYFNYEAQQDKSGLPNDRFSAERPEGSISTLTIQRTEQRDSAMYRCASSLSPHRDGDTQYFGPGTRLTVL.

This clonotype was recorded many times. The chain combines TRBV27 with TRBJ1-2, with 7 bases identical to TRBD1. CDR1 MNHEY and CDR2 SMNVEV come from the germline V gene (reference sequence). There are 15 residues in the CDR3. V shed 8 bases and J 2 bases; nucleotides not matched to a gene: 11. Here the CDR3 reads CASRVQGPINYGYTF. In DNA, the CDR3 is TGTGCCAGCCGCGTACAGGGGCCGATCAACTATGGCTACACCTTC.

Within the sample, this clonotype is medium-sized (0.01 to 0.1%). This chain joins TRBV27 and TRBJ1-1; possibly TRBD1 for D (6 bases). The germline CDR1 and CDR2 sequences are MNHEY and SMNVEV (reference sequence). Trimming cost V 1 base and J 5 bases, with 14 bases left between them. The CDR3 has 15 residues. The CDR3 region is CASSLYRLGGTEAFF. The CDR3 DNA is TGTGCCAGCAGTTTATACCGACTAGGGGGTACTGAAGCTTTCTTT.

Concerning this clonotype itself: A much larger clone lies one base from this, so it may be a read error. J is TRBJ2-1 and V is TRBV6-2 or TRBV6-3; 14 bases map to TRBD2. CDR1 MNHEY and CDR2 SVGEGT come from the germline V gene. The length of the CDR3 is 18 residues. The DNA of the CDR3 is TGTGCCAGCAGTTCTCTGGGACTAGCGGGAGTATCCTACAATGAGCAGTCCTTC. Protein sequence: CASSSLGLAGVSYNEQSF.

The rearrangement joins TRBV29-1 to TRBJ2-3; D is possibly TRBD2 (6 bases). Germline V CDR1 and CDR2: SQVTM, ANQGSEA. CDR3 length: 14 amino acids. Trimming pared 2 bases from V and 0 bases from J, leaving 9 bases between. The CDR3 region has the DNA TGCAGCGTTGAACGTAGCGGAAGCACAGATACGCAGTATTTT. Translating it yields CSVERSGSTDTQYF.

The sample holds a few counts of this clonotype. This chain links TRBV11-2 with TRBJ2-2; the D gene is possibly TRBD1 (5 bases). This CDR3 spans 17 amino acids. Trimming left V 3 bases short and J 0 bases short, with 14 bases between. Germline-derived CDR1 and CDR2 are SGHAT and FQNNGV. The DNA for the CDR3 is TGTGCCAGCAGCTTTAGGGGTCAAAATACGAACACCGGGGAGCTGTTTTTT. Translating gives CASSFRGQNTNTGELFF.

This clonotype was detected many times. CDR3 sequence: CASSYRGLWDSPLHF. The CDR3 coding sequence is TGTGCCAGCAGTTATCGGGGGCTTTGGGATTCACCCCTCCACTTT. The rearrangement uses TRBV27 and TRBJ1-6; TRBD1 might be the D (6 bases). The germline V gene has CDR1 MNHEY and CDR2 SMNVEV (reference sequence). Trimming removed 4 bases at V and 8 bases at J, with 15 bases between. The CDR3 is made up of 15 amino acids.

This clonotype was observed a single time. Possible read error: a much larger clone is one base away. The chain links TRBV19 to TRBJ1-2, with a weak D call TRBD1 (5 bases). The CDR3 covers 16 residues. Germline V gene data show CDR1 as LNHDA and CDR2 as SQIVND (reference sequence). The ends were cut back, 3 bases at V and 0 bases at J, with 14 bases in the middle. CDR3 coding DNA: TGTGCCAGTAGTATCCGGACACTTACATCTAACTATGGCTACACCTTC. Translated, it gives CASSIRTLTSNYGYTF.

There are many counts of this clonotype. This chain uses TRBV6-4 with TRBJ2-3; D is ambiguous. The germline gives CDR1 MRHNA, CDR2 SNTAGT. V shed 3 bases and J shed 4 bases, with 14 bases lying between them. The CDR3 covers 15 residues. The CDR3 sequence is CASSEEHSWADTQYF. CDR3 sequence (DNA): TGTGCCAGCAGTGAGGAACATTCCTGGGCAGATACGCAGTATTTT.

This sequence joins TRBV19 and TRBJ1-5; 12 bases match TRBD1. CDR3 length: 15 residues. Looked up from germline, CDR1 is LNHDA and CDR2 is SQIVND (reference sequence). The trim removed 10 bases at V and 6 bases at J, leaving 10 bases unmatched. The CDR3 bases are TGTGCCACCCGGGGGGACAGGGGGCCAAGTCAGCCCCAGCATTTT. Translated: CATRGDRGPSQPQHF.

This clonotype was found many times. The rearrangement uses TRBV27 and TRBJ2-2; no firm D call. The germline V gene has CDR1 MNHEY and CDR2 SMNVEV (reference sequence). CDR3 size: 13 residues. V lost 6 bases to trimming and J lost 5 bases, with 10 bases between them. CDR3 DNA: TGTGCCAGCAGCCGCCAGTGGACCGGGGAGCTGTTTTTT. The encoded protein is CASSRQWTGELFF.

Sample share makes this clonotype medium-sized. The chain recombines TRBV29-1 with TRBJ1-2; 10 nucleotides align to TRBD1. Trimming took 6 bases from V and 6 from J; bases not matched to a gene: 7. Germline CDR1 is SQVTM and CDR2 is ANQGSEA. The CDR3 is 13 residues long. CDR3 in amino acids: CSVTGTGADGYTF. Here the CDR3 DNA reads TGCAGCGTCACGGGGACAGGGGCCGATGGCTACACCTTC.

This clonotype is medium-sized within its sample. The rearrangement links TRBV6-5 to TRBJ2-1; unclear D gene. Trimming removed 8 bases from V and 4 bases from J, with 12 bases in between. The germline V gene encodes CDR1 MNHEY and CDR2 SVGAGI. This CDR3 is 13 amino acids long. CDR3 protein: CASAGRAYNEQFF. As DNA, the CDR3 is TGTGCCAGCGCCGGTAGGGCGTACAATGAGCAGTTCTTC.

V gene TRBV19 combines with J gene TRBJ1-2, with D tentatively TRBD1 (5 bases). Trimming removed 7 bases at V and 5 bases at J, with 26 bases between. Germline CDR1 LNHDA, CDR2 SQIVND (reference sequence). This CDR3 spans 17 amino acids. The CDR3 loop reads CASIPGLSVFKRYGYTF. The DNA of the CDR3 is TGTGCCAGTATCCCGGGACTGAGCGTCTTTAAGAGATATGGCTACACCTTC.

A word on this clonotype: One junction end disagrees with the germline gene, perhaps due to a read error. The chain is built from TRBV24-1 and TRBJ2-7; D is possibly TRBD1 (5 bases). Germline V gene lookup returns CDR1 KGHDR and CDR2 SFDVKD. This CDR3 contains 12 residues. CDR3 sequence reads: CATSDQGHLLHF. In DNA, the CDR3 is TGTGCCACCAGTGATCAAGGACATTTGCTGCACTTC.

This clonotype was detected only a few times. J is TRBJ2-3 and V is TRBV30; D is possibly TRBD2 (6 bases). V was cut by 0 bases and J by 0 bases, with 10 bases left in between. CDR1 is GTSNPN and CDR2 is SVGIG in the germline V gene (reference sequence). The CDR3 is 15 residues long. CDR3 coding DNA: TGTGCCTGGAGTGTCCGGGGGAGTAGCACAGATACGCAGTATTTT. Its protein product is CAWSVRGSSTDTQYF. Drawing the rest from reference TRBV30 and TRBJ2-3, the complete variable domain is SQTIHQWPATLVQPVGSPLSLECTVEGTSNPNLYWYRQAAGRGLQLLFYSVGIGQISSEVPQNLSASRPQDRQFILSSKKLLLSDSGFYLCAWSVRGSSTDTQYFGPGTRLTVL.

About this clonotype itself: This may come from a read error, since a much larger clone is one base off. CDR3 DNA: TGTGCCAGCAGCCGGGCCGGTAGGGGGGAGCAGTATTTT. The encoded protein is CASSRAGRGEQYF. The chain carries TRBV27 and TRBJ2-3; D is perhaps TRBD1 or TRBD2 (6 bases each). The CDR3 has 13 residues. Germline V CDR1 and CDR2: MNHEY, SMNVEV (reference sequence). Trimming removed 6 bases from V and 11 bases from J, with 18 bases in between.

On this clonotype itself: A read error may explain this, as a much larger clone is one base away. V and J are TRBV19 and TRBJ1-5, with D possibly matching TRBD1 (5 bases). The CDR3 length is 15 residues. The V gene lost 5 bases and the J gene lost 3 bases, with 14 bases spanning the gap. From germline, CDR1 is LNHDA and CDR2 SQIVND (reference sequence). CDR3 nucleotides: TGTGCCAGTAGTTTTGGTACAGGTTTCAATCAGCCCCAGCATTTT. Its translation is CASSFGTGFNQPQHF.

This clonotype has ten or more counts. The CDR3 nucleotides are TGTGCCAGCAGCTGGACAGGGTCTGGGGCCAACGTCCTGACTTTC. Its protein product is CASSWTGSGANVLTF. The V and J genes are TRBV5-6 and TRBJ2-6, with 8 nucleotides matching TRBD1. With 3 bases clipped from V and 1 base from J, the junction kept 0 bases outside the gene matches. The CDR3 is 15 amino acids. Germline lookup yields CDR1 SGHDT and CDR2 YYEEEE. The variable domain in full, completed from reference TRBV5-6 and TRBJ2-6, reads DAGVTQSPTHLIKTRGQQVTLRCSPKSGHDTVSWYQQALGQGPQFIFQYYEEEERQRGNFPDRFSGHQFPNYSSELNVNALLLGDSALYLCASSWTGSGANVLTFGAGSRLTVL.

This clonotype was seen ten or more times. The chain is built from TRBV12-3 or TRBV12-4 and TRBJ2-3; 7 bases agree with TRBD2. The CDR3 is made up of 14 amino acids. V was clipped by 4 bases and J by 6 bases; unmatched bases: 7. The CDR3 region has the DNA TGTGCCAGCAGTTACGGGACTACCCGTGATACGCAGTATTTT. Amino acid sequence: CASSYGTTRDTQYF.

This clonotype was detected many times. This chain connects TRBV5-6 to TRBJ1-3, with D unresolved. Germline V lookup: CDR1 SGHDT, CDR2 YYEEEE. CDR3 length: 14 amino acids. Trimming shortened V by 2 bases and J by 4 bases, and 10 bases separated the two germline ends. The CDR3 DNA is TGTGCCAGCAGCTTCGGGGTTGCAGGAAACACCATATATTTT. Protein sequence: CASSFGVAGNTIYF. Together with reference TRBV5-6 and TRBJ1-3, the CDR3 gives the full variable domain: DAGVTQSPTHLIKTRGQQVTLRCSPKSGHDTVSWYQQALGQGPQFIFQYYEEEERQRGNFPDRFSGHQFPNYSSELNVNALLLGDSALYLCASSFGVAGNTIYFGEGSWLTVV.

Many counts were recorded for this clonotype. The DNA of the CDR3 is TGTGCCAGCAGTTTAAGGGGGGGACCCAATGAGCAGTTCTTC. This encodes CASSLRGGPNEQFF. The chain couples TRBV27 to TRBJ2-1; D may be TRBD2 (7 bases). The CDR3 has 14 residues. V shed 2 bases and J shed 6 bases, with 11 bases lying between them. From germline, CDR1 is MNHEY and CDR2 SMNVEV (reference sequence).

This clonotype was counted many times. CDR3 sequence (DNA): TGCAGCGCCCCCCGCGGAGACTATGGCTACACCTTC. Protein product: CSAPRGDYGYTF. The V call is TRBV29-1, the J call TRBJ1-2; D gene unclear. V was clipped by 7 bases and J by 3 bases, with 12 bases between them. The V gene's germline CDR1 is SQVTM and CDR2 ANQGSEA. This CDR3 comprises 12 residues.

The CDR3 DNA reads as TGTGCCAGCAGAAAAAGCGGGTCGGGGGGGACCCAGTACTTC. Translating gives CASRKSGSGGTQYF. V and J are TRBV6-5 and TRBJ2-5; 7 bases agree with TRBD2. CDR1 and CDR2 (germline): MNHEY, SVGAGI. The CDR3 runs to 14 residues. The V and J ends lost 6 bases and 7 bases, in that order; junction bases with no gene match: 11.

With regard to this clonotype: One end of the junction fails to match germline, which may point to a read error. The CDR3 DNA follows: TGTGCCAGCAGCTTTGGGGGGGAAAGCAATGAGAAGTTCTTC. Encoded protein: CASSFGGESNEKFF. V is TRBV5-4 and J is TRBJ2-1; TRBD2 matches at 7 bases. This CDR3 comprises 14 residues. Germline V gives CDR1 SGHNT, CDR2 YYREEE (reference sequence). The full variable domain, its missing parts supplied by reference TRBV5-4 and TRBJ2-1, is ETGVTQSPTHLIKTRGQQVTLRCSSQSGHNTVSWYQQALGQGPQFIFQYYREEENGRGNFPPRFSGLQFPNYSSELNVNALELDDSALYLCASSFGGESNEKFFGPGTRLTVL.